The 8 T cell receptor beta chains reported below all come from one sample, sequenced in a study of blood T cell repertoires in COVID-19. TCRdb's copy holds only in-frame clones and misses some; the assay was immunoSEQ multiplex PCR. Of some 460,000 clones listed, around nine tenths were seen once; the top ten hold approximately 2%. The sequenced material came from PBMCs or T cells enriched from blood (not recorded which). These receptors came from a woman aged 18-35 years with acute COVID-19.

This chain joins TRBV20-1 and TRBJ1-5; D is unresolved. V was pared by 5 bases and J by 9 bases, with 8 bases between. The CDR3 runs 10 residues. Germline CDR1 is DFQATT and CDR2 is SNEGSKA (reference sequence). In nucleotides, the CDR3 is TGCAGTGCTTCCGACTGGCCCCAGCATTTT. It codes for CSASDWPQHF.

The rearrangement uses TRBV3-1 (or the pseudogene TRBV3-2) and TRBJ1-4; no clear D. V was cut by 3 bases and J by 12 bases, with 14 bases left in between. The V gene's germline CDR1 is LGHDT and CDR2 YNNKEL (reference sequence). This CDR3 has 13 amino acids. The chain's CDR3 is CASSHLSREELFF. The CDR3 DNA sequence: TGTGCCAGCAGCCATTTAAGCCGCGAGGAACTGTTTTTT.

J is TRBJ1-1 and V is TRBV12-3 or TRBV12-4; TRBD1 might be the D (5 bases). Trimming stripped 4 bases from V and 5 bases from J, with 8 bases between. The CDR3 length is 12 residues. Here the CDR3 reads CASSSGLTEAFF. Here the CDR3 DNA reads TGTGCCAGCAGTTCAGGGCTAACTGAAGCTTTCTTT.

This clone was seen once. Other DNA sequences from this sample encode an identical CDR3 as well. The rearrangement uses TRBV28 and TRBJ1-5, with D unresolved. The germline V gene has CDR1 MDHEN and CDR2 SYDVKM. Trimming stripped 3 bases from V and 5 bases from J, with 8 bases between. This CDR3 has 13 amino acids. For the CDR3, the DNA is TGTGCCAGCAGTTTTCCTGGAGATCAGCCCCAGCATTTT. It codes for CASSFPGDQPQHF.

CDR3 coding DNA: TGTGCCAGTAGAGAATCCGGGACACCCGGTGAAAAACTGTTTTTT. Its protein is CASRESGTPGEKLFF. V and J are TRBV19 and TRBJ1-4, with D maybe TRBD1 (6 bases). The CDR3 loop spans 15 amino acids. Germline V lookup: CDR1 LNHDA, CDR2 SQIVND (reference sequence). Trimming cost V 6 bases and J 7 bases, with 18 bases left between them.

The chain employs TRBV7-9 and TRBJ2-7; 12 bases fit TRBD2. This CDR3 comprises 14 residues. Per the germline V gene, CDR1 is SEHNR and CDR2 is FQNEAQ (reference sequence). The V and J ends lost 8 bases and 0 bases, in that order; junction bases with no gene match: 2. The CDR3 is CASGLAGSSYEQYF. CDR3 bases: TGTGCCAGCGGACTAGCGGGGAGCTCCTACGAGCAGTACTTC.

The chain uses TRBV30 and TRBJ2-6; D not certain. This CDR3 region has 17 residues. Germline V gives CDR1 GTSNPN, CDR2 SVGIG (reference sequence). V was trimmed by 3 bases and J by 0 bases, leaving 15 bases between them. CDR3 sequence (DNA): TGTGCCTGGAGCGACCTAACAGATCTCTCTGGGGCCAACGTCCTGACTTTC. Its translation: CAWSDLTDLSGANVLTF.

Only a few counts were recorded for this clone. The rearrangement joins TRBV11-2 to TRBJ2-7; weak D call: TRBD2 (5 bases). The CDR3 extends over 13 amino acids. Per the germline V gene, CDR1 is SGHAT and CDR2 is FQNNGV. Between the trimmed V and J ends, which lost 1 base and 4 bases, there was a span of 8 bases. The CDR3 DNA follows: TGTGCCAGCAGCTTAGGAGGGTCTTACGAGCAGTACTTC. It codes for CASSLGGSYEQYF. Supplemented by reference TRBV11-2 and TRBJ2-7, the full variable domain reads EAGVAQSPRYKIIEKRQSVAFWCNPISGHATLYWYQQILGQGPKLLIQFQNNGVVDDSQLPKDRFSAERLKGVDSTLKIQPAKLEDSAVYLCASSLGGSYEQYFGPGTRLTVT.